This T cell receptor beta chain was sequenced for a study of T cell repertoires in cytomegalovirus infection. TCRdb recomputed calls from the reads with MiXCR, one row per CDR3 protein. The sample has a few hundred thousand distinct CDR3 sequences; roughly 20% are singletons. Comment on this clonotype: A much larger clone differs from this one at a single base, so this may be a read error.

The ends lost 6 bases at V and 4 bases at J; junction bases unmatched: 20. Germline V gene lookup returns CDR1 MNHEY and CDR2 SVGAGI. The CDR3 is made up of 18 amino acids. The sequence came from a human donor in good health (CMV status not recorded). Some clones in this sample may be carry-over from other donors' samples. The rearrangement links TRBV6-5 to TRBJ2-7; 8 positions agree with TRBD2. The specimen was CD8+ T cells from PBMCs. CDR3 protein: CASSPPRLARALSYEQYF. The DNA for the CDR3 is TGTGCCAGCAGCCCCCCTCGACTAGCGAGGGCCCTTAGTTACGAGCAGTACTTC.